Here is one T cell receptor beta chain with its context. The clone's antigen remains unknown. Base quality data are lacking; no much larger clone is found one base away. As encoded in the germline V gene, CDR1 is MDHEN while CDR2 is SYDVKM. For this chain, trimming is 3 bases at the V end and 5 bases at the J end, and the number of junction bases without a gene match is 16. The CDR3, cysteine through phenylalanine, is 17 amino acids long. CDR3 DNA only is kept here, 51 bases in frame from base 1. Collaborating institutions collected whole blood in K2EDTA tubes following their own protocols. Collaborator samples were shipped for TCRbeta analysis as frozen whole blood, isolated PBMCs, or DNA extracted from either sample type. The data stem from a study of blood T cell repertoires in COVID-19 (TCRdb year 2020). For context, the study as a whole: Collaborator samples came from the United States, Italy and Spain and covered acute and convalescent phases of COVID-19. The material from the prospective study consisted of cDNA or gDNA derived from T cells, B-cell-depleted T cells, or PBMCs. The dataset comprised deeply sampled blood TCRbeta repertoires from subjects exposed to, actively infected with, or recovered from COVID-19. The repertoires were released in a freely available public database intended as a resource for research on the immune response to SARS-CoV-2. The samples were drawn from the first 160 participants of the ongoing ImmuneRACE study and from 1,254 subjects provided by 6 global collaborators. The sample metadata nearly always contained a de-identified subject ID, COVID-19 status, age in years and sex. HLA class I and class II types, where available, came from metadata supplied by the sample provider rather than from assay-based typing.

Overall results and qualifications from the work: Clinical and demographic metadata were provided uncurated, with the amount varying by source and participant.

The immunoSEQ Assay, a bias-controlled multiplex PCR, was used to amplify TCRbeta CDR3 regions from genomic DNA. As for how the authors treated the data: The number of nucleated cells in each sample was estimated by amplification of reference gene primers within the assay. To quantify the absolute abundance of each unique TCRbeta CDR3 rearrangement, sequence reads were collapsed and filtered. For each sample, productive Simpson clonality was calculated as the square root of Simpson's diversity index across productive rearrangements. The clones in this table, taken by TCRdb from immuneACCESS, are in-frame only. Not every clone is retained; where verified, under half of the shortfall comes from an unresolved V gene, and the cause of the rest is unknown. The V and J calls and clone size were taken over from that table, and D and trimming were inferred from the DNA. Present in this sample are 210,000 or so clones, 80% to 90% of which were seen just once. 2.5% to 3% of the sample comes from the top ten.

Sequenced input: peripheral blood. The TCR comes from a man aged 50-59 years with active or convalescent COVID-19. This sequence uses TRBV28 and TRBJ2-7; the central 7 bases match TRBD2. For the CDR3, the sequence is CASSFPSGLVAGDEQYF. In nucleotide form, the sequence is TGTGCCAGCAGTTTTCCTAGCGGTCTGGTAGCAGGTGACGAGCAGTACTTC.